This T cell receptor (beta chain) emerged from a study of cytomegalovirus exposure and HLA in healthy donors. The wider study: Earlier work reported 117 million unique TCR beta sequences from 150 million to 200 million T cells. Study results and limitations: Reports indicate that TCR beta sequences accurately predicted the HLA-A and HLA-B alleles of most subjects.

Researchers ran the PCR with 60 Vbeta and 13 Jbeta primers. Using immunoSEQ multiplex PCR, the repertoire was profiled, and TCRdb retains in-frame clones only, with some absent. The repertoire holds about 160,000 clones, approximately 80% seen once, with around 6.5% in the top ten. A few counts support this clone. The antigen remains undetermined. The CDR3 has 17 residues. The germline V gene has CDR1 SEHNR and CDR2 FQNEAQ (reference sequence). J was trimmed by 2 bases and V by 1 base; bases with no gene match: 4. The specimen sequenced was PBMCs. The clonotype was recovered from a male donor in good health and CMV-seropositive. The chain is built from TRBV7-9 and TRBJ1-3; TRBD1 matches at 11 bases. The CDR3 DNA reads TGTGCCAGCAGCTTAGGGCTGGACAGGGGGCCTGGAAACACCATATATTTT. This encodes CASSLGLDRGPGNTIYF.